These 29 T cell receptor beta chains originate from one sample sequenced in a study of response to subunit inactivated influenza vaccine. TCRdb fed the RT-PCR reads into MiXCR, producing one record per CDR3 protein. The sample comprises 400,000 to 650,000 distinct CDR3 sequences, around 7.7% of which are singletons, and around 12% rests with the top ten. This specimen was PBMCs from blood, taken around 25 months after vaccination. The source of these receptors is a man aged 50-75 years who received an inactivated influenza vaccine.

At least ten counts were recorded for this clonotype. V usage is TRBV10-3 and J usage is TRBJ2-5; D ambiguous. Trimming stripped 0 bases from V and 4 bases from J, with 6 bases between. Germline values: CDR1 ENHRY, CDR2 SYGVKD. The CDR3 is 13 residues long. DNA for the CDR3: TGTGCCATCAGTGAGTCGACACGAGAGACCCAGTACTTC. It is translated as CAISESTRETQYF.

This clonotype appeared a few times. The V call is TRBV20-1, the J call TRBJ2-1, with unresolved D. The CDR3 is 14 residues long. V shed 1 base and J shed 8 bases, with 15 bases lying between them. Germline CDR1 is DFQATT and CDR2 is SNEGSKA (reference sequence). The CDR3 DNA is TGCAGTGCTAGAGGTCAGTTTTCGTCGGATGAGCAGTTCTTC. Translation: CSARGQFSSDEQFF.

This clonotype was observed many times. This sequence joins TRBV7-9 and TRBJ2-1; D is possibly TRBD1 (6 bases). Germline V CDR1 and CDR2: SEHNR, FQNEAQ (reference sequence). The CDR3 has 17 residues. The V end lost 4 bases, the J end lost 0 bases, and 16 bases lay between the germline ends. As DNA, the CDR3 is TGTGCCAGCAGCTCCCCACCAGGGGAAAGCTCCTACAATGAGCAGTTCTTC. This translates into CASSSPPGESSYNEQFF.

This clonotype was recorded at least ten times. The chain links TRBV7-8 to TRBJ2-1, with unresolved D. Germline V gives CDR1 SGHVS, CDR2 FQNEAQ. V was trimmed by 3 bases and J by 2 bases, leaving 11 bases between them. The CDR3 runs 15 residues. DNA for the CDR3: TGTGCCAGCAGCTTTTCGCGCCTAACCTACAATGAGCAGTTCTTC. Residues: CASSFSRLTYNEQFF.

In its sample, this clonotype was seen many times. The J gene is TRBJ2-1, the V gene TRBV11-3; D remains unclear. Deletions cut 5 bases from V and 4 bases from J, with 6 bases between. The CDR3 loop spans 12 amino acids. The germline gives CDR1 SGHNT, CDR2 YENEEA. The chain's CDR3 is CASSHGYNEQFF. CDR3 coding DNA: TGTGCCAGCAGCCACGGATACAATGAGCAGTTCTTC.

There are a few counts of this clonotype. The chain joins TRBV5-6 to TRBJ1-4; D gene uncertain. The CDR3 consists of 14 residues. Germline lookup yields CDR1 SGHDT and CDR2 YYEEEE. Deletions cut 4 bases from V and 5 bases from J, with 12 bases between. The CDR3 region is CASSLGLGNEKLFF. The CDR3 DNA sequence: TGTGCCAGCAGCCTCGGGCTGGGAAATGAAAAACTGTTTTTT. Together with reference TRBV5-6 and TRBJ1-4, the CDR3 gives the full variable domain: DAGVTQSPTHLIKTRGQQVTLRCSPKSGHDTVSWYQQALGQGPQFIFQYYEEEERQRGNFPDRFSGHQFPNYSSELNVNALLLGDSALYLCASSLGLGNEKLFFGSGTQLSVL.

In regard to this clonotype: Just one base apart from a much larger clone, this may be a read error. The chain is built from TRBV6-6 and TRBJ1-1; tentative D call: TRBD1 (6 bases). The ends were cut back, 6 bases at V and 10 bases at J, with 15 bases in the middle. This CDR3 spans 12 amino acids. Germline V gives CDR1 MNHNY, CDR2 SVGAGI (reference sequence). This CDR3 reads CASRQGHEGAFF. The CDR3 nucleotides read TGTGCCAGCAGGCAGGGGCACGAGGGAGCTTTCTTT.

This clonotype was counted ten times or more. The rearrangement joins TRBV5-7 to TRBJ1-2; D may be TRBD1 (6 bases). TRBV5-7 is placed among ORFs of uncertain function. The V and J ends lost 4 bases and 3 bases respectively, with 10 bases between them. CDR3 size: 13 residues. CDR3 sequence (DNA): TGTGCCAGCAGCGTACAGGGAGACTATGGCTACACCTTC. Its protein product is CASSVQGDYGYTF.

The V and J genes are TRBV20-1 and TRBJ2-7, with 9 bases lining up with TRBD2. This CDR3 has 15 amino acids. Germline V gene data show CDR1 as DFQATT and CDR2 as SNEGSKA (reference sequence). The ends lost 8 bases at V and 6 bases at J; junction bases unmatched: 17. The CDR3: CSSPGGLAGSGEQYF. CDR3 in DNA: TGCAGTTCTCCCGGCGGGCTAGCGGGGTCCGGCGAGCAGTACTTC.

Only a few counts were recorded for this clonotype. CDR3: CASSHGPYNEQFF. In DNA, the CDR3 is TGTGCCAGCTCACATGGACCGTACAATGAGCAGTTCTTC. The J gene is TRBJ2-1, the V gene TRBV18; D not certain. V lost 4 bases to trimming and J lost 4 bases, with 8 bases between them. The CDR3 contains 13 residues. CDR1 and CDR2 (germline): KGHSH, LQKENI.

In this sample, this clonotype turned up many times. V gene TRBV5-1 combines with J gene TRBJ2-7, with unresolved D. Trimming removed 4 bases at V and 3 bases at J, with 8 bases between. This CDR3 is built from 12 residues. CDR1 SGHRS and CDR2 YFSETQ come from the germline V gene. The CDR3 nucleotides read TGCGCCAGCAGCCCGAATTTCTACGAGCAGTACTTC. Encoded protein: CASSPNFYEQYF.

The CDR3 reads CASSEDRTLSNQPQHF. CDR3 DNA sequence: TGTGCCAGCAGTGAAGACAGGACCCTTAGCAATCAGCCCCAGCATTTT. V is TRBV28 and J is TRBJ1-5; D is perhaps TRBD1 (6 bases). Germline V gene data show CDR1 as MDHEN and CDR2 as SYDVKM. This CDR3 region has 16 residues. The ends were cut back, 5 bases at V and 0 bases at J, with 14 bases in the middle.

DNA of the CDR3: TGTGCCAGCAGATATAGACCGGGACAGGGAGCTGCTTTCTTT. Translating gives CASRYRPGQGAAFF. J is TRBJ1-1 and V is TRBV12-3 or TRBV12-4; TRBD1 agrees at 9 bases. This CDR3 comprises 14 residues. Trimming removed 6 bases from V and 11 bases from J; junction bases left unmatched: 13.

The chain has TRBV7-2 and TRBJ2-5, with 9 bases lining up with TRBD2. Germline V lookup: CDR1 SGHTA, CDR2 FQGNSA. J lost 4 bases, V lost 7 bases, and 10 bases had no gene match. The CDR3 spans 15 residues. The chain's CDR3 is CASKVGAGGGETQYF. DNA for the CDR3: TGTGCCAGCAAAGTGGGCGCGGGAGGGGGAGAGACCCAGTACTTC.

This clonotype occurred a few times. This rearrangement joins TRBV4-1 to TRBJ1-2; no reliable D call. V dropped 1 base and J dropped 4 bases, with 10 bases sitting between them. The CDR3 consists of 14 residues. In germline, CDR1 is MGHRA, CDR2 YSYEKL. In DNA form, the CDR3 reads TGCGCCAGCAGCCAAGGACAACGGGCCTATGGCTACACCTTC. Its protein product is CASSQGQRAYGYTF.

For the CDR3, the DNA is TGTGCCAGCAGCGTTGGGACAGGTGACGAGCAGTACTTC. This gives the protein CASSVGTGDEQYF. The rearrangement uses TRBV7-9 and TRBJ2-7; 8 bases are a match to TRBD1. V was clipped by 5 bases and J by 5 bases; unmatched bases: 5. This CDR3 comprises 13 residues. Germline V gene lookup returns CDR1 SEHNR and CDR2 FQNEAQ (reference sequence).

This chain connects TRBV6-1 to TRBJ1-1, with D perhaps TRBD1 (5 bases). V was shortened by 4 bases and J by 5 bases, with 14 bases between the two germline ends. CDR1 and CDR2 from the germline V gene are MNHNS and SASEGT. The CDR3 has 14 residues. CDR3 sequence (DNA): TGTGCCAGCAGTGCTGAAAACTGGGGGACTGAAGCTTTCTTT. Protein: CASSAENWGTEAFF.

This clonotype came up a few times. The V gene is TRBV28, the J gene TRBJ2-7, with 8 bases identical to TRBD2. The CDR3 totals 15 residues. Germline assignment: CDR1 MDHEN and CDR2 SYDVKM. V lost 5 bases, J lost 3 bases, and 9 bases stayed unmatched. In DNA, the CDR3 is TGTGCCAGCAGTCTCGGGACTAGACGTGACTACGAGCAGTACTTC. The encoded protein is CASSLGTRRDYEQYF.

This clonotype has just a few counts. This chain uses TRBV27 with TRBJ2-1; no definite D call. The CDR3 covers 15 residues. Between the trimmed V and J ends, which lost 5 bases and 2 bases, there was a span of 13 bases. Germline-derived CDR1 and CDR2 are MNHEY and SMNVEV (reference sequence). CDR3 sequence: CASSPSASPYNEQFF. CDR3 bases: TGTGCCAGCAGTCCGTCGGCAAGTCCCTACAATGAGCAGTTCTTC.

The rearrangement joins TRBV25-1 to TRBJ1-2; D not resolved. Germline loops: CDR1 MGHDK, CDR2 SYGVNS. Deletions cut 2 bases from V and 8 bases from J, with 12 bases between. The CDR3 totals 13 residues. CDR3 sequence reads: CASSEGNLGGYTF. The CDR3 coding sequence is TGTGCCAGCAGTGAAGGAAACCTAGGCGGCTACACCTTC.

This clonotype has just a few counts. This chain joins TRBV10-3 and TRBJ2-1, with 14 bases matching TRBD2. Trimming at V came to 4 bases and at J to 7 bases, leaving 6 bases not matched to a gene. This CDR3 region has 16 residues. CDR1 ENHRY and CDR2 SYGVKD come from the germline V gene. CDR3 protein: CAISARLAGGMNEQFF. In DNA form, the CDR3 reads TGTGCCATCAGTGCCCGACTAGCGGGAGGGATGAATGAGCAGTTCTTC.

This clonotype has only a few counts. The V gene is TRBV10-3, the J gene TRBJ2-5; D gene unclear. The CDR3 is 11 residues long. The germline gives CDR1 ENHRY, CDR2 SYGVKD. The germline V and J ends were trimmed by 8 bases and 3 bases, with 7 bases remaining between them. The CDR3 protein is CAIGPEETQYF. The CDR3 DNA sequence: TGTGCCATCGGACCGGAAGAGACCCAGTACTTC.

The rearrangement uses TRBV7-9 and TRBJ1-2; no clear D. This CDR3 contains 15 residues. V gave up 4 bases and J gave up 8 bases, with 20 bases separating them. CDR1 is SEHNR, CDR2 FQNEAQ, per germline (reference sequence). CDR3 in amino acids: CASSYRNSLGGGYTF. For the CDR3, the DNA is TGTGCCAGCAGCTATCGAAACAGCCTCGGCGGAGGCTACACCTTC.

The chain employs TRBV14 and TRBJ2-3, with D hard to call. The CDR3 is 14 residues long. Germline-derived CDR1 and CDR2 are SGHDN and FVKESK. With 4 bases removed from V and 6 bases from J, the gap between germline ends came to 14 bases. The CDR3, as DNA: TGTGCCAGCAGCCGGAAGGGCCCTCTGGATACGCAGTATTTT. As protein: CASSRKGPLDTQYF.

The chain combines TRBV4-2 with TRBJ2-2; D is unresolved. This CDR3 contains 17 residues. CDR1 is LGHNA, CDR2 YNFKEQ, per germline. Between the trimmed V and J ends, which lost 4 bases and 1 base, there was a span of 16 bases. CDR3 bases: TGTGCCAGCAGCCCGACCACCATTTTCCTGAACACCGGGGAGCTGTTTTTT. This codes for CASSPTTIFLNTGELFF.

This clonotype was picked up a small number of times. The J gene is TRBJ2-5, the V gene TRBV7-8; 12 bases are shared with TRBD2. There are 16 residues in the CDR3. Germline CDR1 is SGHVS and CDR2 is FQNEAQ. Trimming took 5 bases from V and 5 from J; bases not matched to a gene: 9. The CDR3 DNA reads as TGTGCCAGCAGCCCCCTAGCGGGAGGGCCTCTGGAGACCCAGTACTTC. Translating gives CASSPLAGGPLETQYF. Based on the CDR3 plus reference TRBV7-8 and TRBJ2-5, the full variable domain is GAGVSQSPRYKVAKRGQDVALRCDPISGHVSLFWYQQALGQGPEFLTYFQNEAQLDKSGLPSDRFFAERPEGSVSTLKIQRTQQEDSAVYLCASSPLAGGPLETQYFGPGTRLLVL.

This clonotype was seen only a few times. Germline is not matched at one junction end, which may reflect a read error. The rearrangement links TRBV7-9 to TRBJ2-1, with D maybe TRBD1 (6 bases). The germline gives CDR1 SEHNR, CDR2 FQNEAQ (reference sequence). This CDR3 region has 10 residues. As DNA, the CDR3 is TGTGCCAGCAGCTACGGACAGATGGTCTTC. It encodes CASSYGQMVF.

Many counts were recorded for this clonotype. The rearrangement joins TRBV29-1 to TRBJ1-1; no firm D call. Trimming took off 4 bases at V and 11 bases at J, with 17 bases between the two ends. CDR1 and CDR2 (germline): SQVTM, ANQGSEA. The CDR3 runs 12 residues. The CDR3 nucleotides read TGCAGCGTTGTGATCAGAGGGTCCCGGGCTTTCTTT. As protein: CSVVIRGSRAFF.

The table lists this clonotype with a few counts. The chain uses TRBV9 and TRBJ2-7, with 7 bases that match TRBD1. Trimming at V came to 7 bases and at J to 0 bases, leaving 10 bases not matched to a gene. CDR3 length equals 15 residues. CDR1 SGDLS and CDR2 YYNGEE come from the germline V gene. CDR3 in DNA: TGTGCCAGCGCCGGCCCGGGACAGTACTCCTACGAGCAGTACTTC. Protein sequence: CASAGPGQYSYEQYF.